Sequencing of this T cell receptor beta chain was carried out in a study of blood T cell repertoires in COVID-19. Repertoires were generated with immunoSEQ multiplex PCR, while TCRdb's copy carries only in-frame clones and drops some. The sample shows about 150,000 clones, roughly 78% of them seen only once. The cohort comprised adults aged 18 to 89 years residing in under 30 US areas. The sequenced sample was PBMCs or T cells enriched from blood (not recorded which). The clonotype comes from a woman aged 45-60 years who had recovered from COVID-19.

CDR3: CASSLDGNSPLHF. Here the CDR3 DNA reads TGTGCCAGCAGCCTAGACGGGAATTCACCCCTCCACTTT. V is TRBV7-2 and J is TRBJ1-6; D unresolved. The germline gives CDR1 SGHTA, CDR2 FQGNSA. The CDR3 has 13 amino acids. V gave up 5 bases and J gave up 7 bases, with 9 bases separating them.